The 15 T cell receptor beta chains reported below all come from one sample, sequenced in a study of identical twins. A single record per CDR3 protein comes from TCRdb applying MiXCR to the 5' RACE reads. The sample records 200,000 to 300,000 distinct CDR3 sequences, 5.5% to 7% being singletons. These same records also appear under a second study, on yellow fever vaccine responses in identical twins.

Specimen: memory (CD45RO+) T cells sorted from blood. The origin of the receptors is a woman under 30 in good health.

There are a few counts of this clonotype. The gene calls are TRBV24-1 and TRBJ2-3; D remains unclear. The germline gives CDR1 KGHDR, CDR2 SFDVKD. The CDR3 is made up of 17 amino acids. The germline V and J ends were trimmed by 7 bases and 3 bases, with 22 bases remaining between them. The CDR3 DNA sequence: TGTGCCACCAGCACGCTTCACCCGGGTCGAACAACAGATACGCAGTATTTT. Encoded protein: CATSTLHPGRTTDTQYF.

This clonotype was detected only once. V and J are TRBV18 and TRBJ2-7; D possibly corresponds to TRBD2 (5 bases). Germline CDR1 and CDR2: KGHSH and LQKENI. There are 15 residues in the CDR3. V lost 5 bases, J lost 0 bases, and 14 bases lay in between. This CDR3 is CASSKSGTGSYEQYF. CDR3 bases: TGTGCCAGCTCAAAAAGCGGTACTGGCTCCTACGAGCAGTACTTC.

This clonotype has a handful of counts. The chain is built from TRBV19 and TRBJ1-3; no reliable D call. Germline V lookup: CDR1 LNHDA, CDR2 SQIVND (reference sequence). Trimming took off 7 bases at V and 0 bases at J, with 10 bases between the two ends. The CDR3 extends over 14 amino acids. CDR3 in DNA: TGTGCCAGTAATAAGGGTATCTCTGGAAACACCATATATTTT. Translating it yields CASNKGISGNTIYF.

This clonotype was seen repeatedly, ten times or more. No DNA is shown, since the ends of the CDR3 on it are uncertain; the CDR3 is the one TCRdb lists. This chain joins TRBV12-3 or TRBV12-4 and TRBJ2-1; TRBD1 is the table's D call and was not checked against the DNA. The CDR3 contains 14 residues when both ends are counted. CDR3 in amino acids: CASSSSGPNNEQFF.

This clonotype was seen a few times. This chain links TRBV28 with TRBJ2-5; maybe TRBD1 (6 bases). Trimming took 4 bases from V and 6 from J, leaving 18 bases between them. This CDR3 comprises 15 residues. Germline V gives CDR1 MDHEN, CDR2 SYDVKM. The CDR3 bases are TGTGCCAGCAGTTCCGGCCACTACAGGGCCAAGACCCAGTACTTC. Protein product: CASSSGHYRAKTQYF.

This clonotype was seen more than once but under ten times. V and J are TRBV7-8 and TRBJ2-1, with D unresolved. In germline, CDR1 is SGHVS, CDR2 FQNEAQ. V was shortened by 4 bases and J by 9 bases, with 13 bases between the two germline ends. This CDR3 spans 13 amino acids. CDR3 nucleotides: TGTGCCAGCAGCTCCTCCGGATGGTTTGAGCAGTTCTTC. Residues: CASSSSGWFEQFF.

The chain is built from TRBV7-9 and TRBJ2-7; TRBD1 agrees at 8 bases. The trim removed 1 base at V and 3 bases at J, leaving 8 bases unmatched. Germline V gene sequence: CDR1 SEHNR, CDR2 FQNEAQ (reference sequence). The CDR3 contains 16 residues. CDR3 nucleotides: TGTGCCAGCAGCTTAGGGCAGGGGGCGAAAGGCTACGAGCAGTACGTC. Translation gives CASSLGQGAKGYEQYV.

This clonotype was observed many times. The CDR3 reads CASSFRGRTNSPLHF. The CDR3 DNA follows: TGTGCCAGCAGCTTTAGGGGACGGACTAATTCACCCCTCCACTTT. V and J are TRBV11-2 and TRBJ1-6; D perhaps matches TRBD1 (5 bases). The CDR3 covers 15 residues. CDR1 and CDR2 from the germline V gene are SGHAT and FQNNGV. V gave up 3 bases and J gave up 6 bases, with 12 bases separating them.

This clonotype was observed at least ten times. V usage is TRBV5-4 and J usage is TRBJ2-2, with 13 positions matching TRBD2. The germline gives CDR1 SGHNT, CDR2 YYREEE (reference sequence). Trimming at V came to 1 base and at J to 7 bases, leaving 1 base not matched to a gene. The CDR3 has 15 residues. The CDR3 loop is CASSLTSGRDGELFF. As DNA, the CDR3 is TGTGCCAGCAGCTTGACTAGCGGGAGGGACGGGGAGCTGTTTTTT.

In its sample, this clonotype was seen many times. The chain carries TRBV9 and TRBJ2-5, with D perhaps matching TRBD1 (5 bases). The germline CDR1 and CDR2 sequences are SGDLS and YYNGEE. This CDR3 has 16 amino acids. Trimming cost V 4 bases and J 4 bases, with 20 bases left between them. The CDR3 reads CASSPSSNRPSETQYF. CDR3 sequence (DNA): TGTGCCAGCAGCCCCTCCTCCAACAGGCCATCAGAGACCCAGTACTTC.

The sample holds many counts of this clonotype. The chain carries TRBV5-1 and TRBJ2-1; D not resolved. Trimming took off 0 bases at V and 9 bases at J, with 10 bases between the two ends. Germline CDR1 and CDR2: SGHRS and YFSETQ. CDR3 length equals 13 residues. CDR3 in amino acids: CASSLALDGEQFF. CDR3 in DNA: TGCGCCAGCAGCTTGGCGCTAGACGGTGAGCAGTTCTTC.

This clonotype was detected only a few times. The rearrangement links TRBV10-2 to TRBJ2-7; 11 bases align to TRBD1. CDR1 WSHSY and CDR2 SAAADI come from the germline V gene. The junction had 4 bases not matched to a gene; V was cut back by 7 bases and J by 2 bases. CDR3 size: 14 residues. The DNA of the CDR3 is TGCGCCAGCATGCGGGACAGGGGGGCCTACGAGCAGTACGTC. Translating gives CASMRDRGAYEQYV.

This sequence joins TRBV12-3 or TRBV12-4 and TRBJ2-3, with D uncertain. This CDR3 has 18 residues. V was cut by 2 bases and J by 6 bases, with 24 bases left in between. The chain's CDR3 is CASSLYGPRRKWTDTQYF. CDR3 sequence (DNA): TGTGCCAGCAGTTTATACGGGCCCAGAAGAAAGTGGACGGATACGCAGTATTTT.

In its sample, this clonotype was seen a few times. The chain links TRBV28 to TRBJ2-1, with D maybe TRBD1 (6 bases). This CDR3 has 15 amino acids. Germline loops: CDR1 MDHEN, CDR2 SYDVKM. V dropped 3 bases and J dropped 4 bases, with 13 bases sitting between them. The CDR3 region has the DNA TGTGCCAGCAGTTTGAGGGGGACCTCTTACAATGAGCAGTTCTTC. As protein: CASSLRGTSYNEQFF.

This clonotype was seen at least ten times. V and J are TRBV2 and TRBJ2-7; 8 bases line up with TRBD2. The CDR3 totals 14 residues. From germline, CDR1 is SNHLY and CDR2 FYNNEI. V shed 2 bases, J shed 7 bases, and the junction held 7 bases outside the gene matches. The CDR3 bases are TGTGCCAGCAGTGAAAGCGGGGGAGCTGGGGAGCAGTACTTC. This sequence encodes CASSESGGAGEQYF.